The rows below give T cell receptor beta chains drawn from one sample of a study of shared clonotypes between healthy human individuals. Produced via immunoSEQ multiplex PCR; TCRdb's table is partial and in-frame only. The table has about 2.4 million clones, 93% seen once. The sequenced sample was naive CD4+ T cells from PBMCs. All receptors come from a young man in good health. Some clones in this sample may be carry-over from other donors' samples. The CDR3 runs from the conserved cysteine through the conserved F or W. The D gene is left open where the match is weak. The size field is filled for only some rows; it gives once, few, many or a size class.

d_call	v_call	clone_size	j_call	cdr3_aa	cdr3_nt
TRBD1	TRBV7-2	.	TRBJ2-7	CASSRDRGAYEQYF	TGTGCCAGCAGCCGGGACAGGGGGGCCTACGAGCAGTACTTC
.	TRBV5-1	.	TRBJ2-5	CASVLGPGETQYF	TGCGCCAGCGTCCTGGGGCCGGGGGAGACCCAGTACTTC
.	TRBV15	.	TRBJ2-7	CATEGGSPKQYF	TGTGCCACCGAGGGTGGCAGTCCAAAGCAGTACTTC
.	TRBV6-5	.	TRBJ2-7	CASSYSSAFPYEQYF	TGTGCCAGCAGCTACTCTTCCGCTTTCCCCTACGAGCAGTACTTC
.	TRBV11-2	.	TRBJ2-5	CASTVYEQETQYF	TGTGCCAGCACCGTCTACGAGCAAGAGACCCAGTACTTC
.	TRBV19	.	TRBJ2-4	CASSIFVGVGNIQYF	TGTGCCAGTAGTATATTCGTAGGGGTAGGGAACATTCAGTACTTC
.	TRBV11-1	.	TRBJ2-1	CASSHQGSYNEQFF	TGTGCCAGCAGCCATCAGGGGTCCTACAATGAGCAGTTCTTC
.	TRBV5-8	.	TRBJ1-1	CASSLGDTEAFF	TGTGCCAGCAGCCTCGGGGACACTGAAGCTTTCTTT
.	TRBV15	.	TRBJ2-2	CATRLTGSTGELFF	TGTGCCACGAGACTTACAGGGAGCACCGGGGAGCTGTTTTTT
TRBD1	TRBV27	once	TRBJ2-7	CASNLQPGQGVEYF	TGTGCCAGTAATCTACAACCGGGACAGGGCGTTGAGTACTTC
TRBD1	TRBV2	.	TRBJ2-5	CASSPGTGETQYF	TGTGCCAGCAGTCCCGGGACAGGGGAGACCCAGTACTTC
.	TRBV7-9	.	TRBJ1-2	CASTQGGPGYTF	TGTGCCAGCACCCAAGGGGGGCCTGGCTACACCTTC
.	TRBV7-8	.	TRBJ1-2	CASSLVREGGYTF	TGTGCCAGCAGCTTAGTAAGGGAGGGAGGCTACACCTTC
TRBD2	TRBV6-1	.	TRBJ2-7	CASTFLGGSSYEQYF	TGTGCCAGCACCTTTCTGGGCGGGAGCTCCTACGAGCAGTACTTC
.	TRBV7-9	.	TRBJ1-1	CASSPDPGPGRNTEAFF	TGTGCCAGCAGCCCGGACCCAGGGCCCGGGAGGAACACTGAAGCTTTCTTT
.	TRBV5-1	.	TRBJ1-3	CASSLGSVTSGNTIYF	TGCGCCAGCAGCTTGGGGTCGGTCACCTCTGGAAACACCATATATTTT
.	TRBV7-9	.	TRBJ1-1	CASSLEVLSEAFF	TGTGCCAGCAGCTTAGAGGTCCTTTCTGAAGCTTTCTTT
TRBD2	TRBV5-4	.	TRBJ2-1	CASSLASGRGYNEQFF	TGTGCCAGCAGCTTGGCTAGCGGGAGGGGCTACAATGAGCAGTTCTTC
.	TRBV19	.	TRBJ1-5	CASGYRAGSNQPQHF	TGTGCCAGCGGATACAGGGCAGGAAGCAATCAGCCCCAGCATTTT
.	TRBV7-6	once	TRBJ2-3	CASGERTDTQYF	TGTGCCAGCGGAGAGCGCACAGATACGCAGTATTTT
TRBD2	TRBV29-1	.	TRBJ2-1	CSAGLAGARGSYNEQFF	TGCAGCGCCGGACTAGCGGGGGCCCGCGGGTCCTACAATGAGCAGTTCTTC
TRBD1	TRBV19	few	TRBJ1-2	CASSIGRGYGYTF	TGTGCCAGTAGTATCGGCAGGGGGTATGGCTACACCTTC
TRBD1	TRBV18	.	TRBJ1-5	CASSYGTGRHPQHF	TGTGCCAGCTCATATGGGACAGGGCGTCATCCCCAGCATTTT
.	TRBV6-6	.	TRBJ2-7	CASIGGTVAYEQYF	TGTGCCAGCATCGGGGGCACGGTCGCCTACGAGCAGTACTTC
.	TRBV19	.	TRBJ2-5	CASSIGESGARGETQYF	TGTGCCAGTAGTATAGGGGAGTCGGGGGCCAGAGGAGAGACCCAGTACTTC
TRBD1	TRBV5-1	.	TRBJ2-1	CASSLHTGDPRNEQFF	TGCGCCAGCAGCTTGCATACAGGGGATCCTCGCAATGAGCAGTTCTTC
.	TRBV6-5	once	TRBJ2-1	CASSYRGSYNEQFF	TGTGCCAGCAGTTACAGGGGATCCTACAATGAGCAGTTCTTC
.	TRBV7-2	.	TRBJ2-1	CASSSRSSVYNEQFF	TGTGCCAGCAGCTCAAGATCCTCCGTCTACAATGAGCAGTTCTTC
.	TRBV27	.	TRBJ2-2	CASSTPSTGELFF	TGTGCCAGCAGCACCCCAAGCACCGGGGAGCTGTTTTTT
TRBD2	TRBV14	.	TRBJ2-7	CASSLAGGLSYEQYF	TGTGCCAGCAGCCTAGCGGGAGGCTTGTCCTACGAGCAGTACTTC
.	TRBV4-1	.	TRBJ1-5	CASSQDIFPGGTRKPQHF	TGCGCCAGCAGCCAAGATATTTTCCCCGGAGGTACCAGAAAGCCCCAGCATTTT
TRBD2	TRBV5-1	.	TRBJ2-2	CASSLTAGEAGELFF	TGCGCCAGCAGCTTGACGGCGGGAGAAGCCGGGGAGCTGTTTTTT
.	TRBV27	.	TRBJ1-4	CASSLLGIGEKLFF	TGTGCCAGCAGTTTATTAGGGATAGGCGAAAAACTGTTTTTT
.	TRBV28	.	TRBJ2-7	CASRPRAYEQYF	TGTGCCAGCAGACCAAGAGCCTACGAGCAGTACTTC
TRBD2	TRBV5-1	.	TRBJ2-7	CASSLAPSAGEGEQYF	TGCGCCAGCAGCTTGGCCCCGTCGGCGGGGGAAGGAGAGCAGTACTTC
.	TRBV5-1	.	TRBJ2-4	CASSLLGGTLKNIQYF	TGCGCCAGCAGCTTGTTGGGCGGGACACTTAAAAACATTCAGTACTTC
TRBD2	TRBV10-3	.	TRBJ2-1	CAISNMTSGKFYNEQFF	TGTGCCATCAGCAACATGACTAGCGGGAAGTTCTACAATGAGCAGTTCTTC
.	TRBV28	few	TRBJ1-5	CASRYSNQPQHF	TGTGCCAGCCGGTATAGCAATCAGCCCCAGCATTTT